Listed below are T cell receptor beta chains from one sample, sequenced in a study of regulatory T cells in long-lasting Graves disease. TCRdb fed the multiplex PCR reads into MiXCR, producing one record per CDR3 protein. The sample comprises 350,000 to 500,000 distinct CDR3 sequences, around 17% of which are singletons, and about 25% rests with the top ten. The same data also contributed to another study, on T cells in Graves' hyperthyroidism and ophthalmopathy.

Material: peripheral blood mononuclear cells (PBMCs), obtained at new diagnosis, from a patient treated with antithyroid drugs. The receptors were sampled from a woman aged 18-29 years with Graves disease. Both conserved end residues are part of each CDR3. Fields, in order: J gene, V gene, CDR3 protein.

TRBJ2-7,TRBV28,CASSLWGARVEQYF
TRBJ1-2,TRBV7-3,CASSRGREEGYTF
TRBJ2-7,TRBV11-2,CASSLGADPYEQYF
TRBJ2-1,TRBV6-2/TRBV6-3,CATTSGTPDEQFF
TRBJ2-7,TRBV12-3/TRBV12-4,CASSPGTGTSYEQYF
TRBJ2-2,TRBV6-1,CASSWGTYNTGELFF
TRBJ2-7,TRBV6-9,CASSYEGRHEQYF
TRBJ2-5,TRBV24-1,CATSDTTMTGGETQYF
TRBJ2-1,TRBV14,CASSQGGAVDEQFF
TRBJ2-1,TRBV7-9,CASSRTSDYNEQFF
TRBJ1-2,TRBV5-4,CASSSSPEVLGYTF
TRBJ2-4,TRBV2,CASSRRTDTNIQYF
TRBJ2-7,TRBV6-9,CASSYGREGYEQYF
TRBJ2-2,TRBV9,CASRQGQGTGELFF
TRBJ2-7,TRBV6-1,CASSQTSGLSYEQYF
TRBJ2-7,TRBV29-1,CSVDRGLGEQYF
TRBJ2-7,TRBV25-1,CASSEFLSGNSYEQYF
TRBJ2-1,TRBV5-1,CASSLESSGSPSYNEQFF
TRBJ2-1,TRBV10-3,CAISDPRNNEQFF
TRBJ1-5,TRBV28,CASSLYMYDRGRNQPQHF
TRBJ2-3,TRBV30,CAWEGQDVPTDTQYF
TRBJ2-7,TRBV28,CASIAAAGPSYEQYF
TRBJ2-1,TRBV3-1,CASSWLSRDNEQFF
TRBJ2-1,TRBV6-2/TRBV6-3,CASSYYIGGRAMQFF
TRBJ1-4,TRBV27,CASSFSPRGSAEKLFF
TRBJ2-6,TRBV7-9,CASSTGVPGANVLTF
TRBJ1-2,TRBV3-1,CASSQGQSYGYTF
TRBJ1-5,TRBV4-1,CASSQDREGSDDQPQHF
TRBJ1-2,TRBV3-1,CASGRAGQVNGYTF
TRBJ2-1,TRBV12-5,CASGTSGIGNEQFF
TRBJ2-1,TRBV20-1,CSATGTSGNNEQFF
TRBJ2-1,TRBV5-8,CASSFRGSDEQFF
TRBJ2-5,TRBV24-1,CATSDATSGNQETQYF
TRBJ2-5,TRBV27,CASSLYYQETQYF
TRBJ1-1,TRBV6-2/TRBV6-3,CASSRGGGRAEAFF
TRBJ2-3,TRBV5-1,CASSLVWTDSSTDTQYF
TRBJ1-1,TRBV28,CASRGGYTEAFF
TRBJ2-3,TRBV5-1,CASRGTGGVYTQYF
TRBJ1-1,TRBV20-1,CSARETGNTEAFF
TRBJ2-2,TRBV5-6,CASTSFGRTGELFF
TRBJ1-1,TRBV6-8,CASSPGQGLFDTEAFF